This is a list of T cell receptor beta chains from one sample in a study of OX40 agonist ivuxolimab in advanced cancers. TCRdb's copy holds only in-frame clones and misses some; the assay was immunoSEQ multiplex PCR. The sample lists tens of thousands of clones, about 87% seen once, with around 0.98% in the top ten. The sequencing used CD4+ or CD8+ T cells sorted from blood, collected in a trial of the OX40 agonist ivuxolimab. These receptors originate from an adult with an advanced solid tumor such as melanoma, head and neck, liver or kidney cancer. CDR3s leave out the opening cysteine and the closing phenylalanine or tryptophan. D genes are given only for firm matches.

j_call v_call d_call cdr3_aa
TRBJ1-2 TRBV5-1 TRBD1 ASSLANIVGTGGNYGYT
TRBJ2-1 TRBV11-2 TRBD2 ASSFHAAGVSNEQF
TRBJ2-5 TRBV5-8 TRBD1 ASIRQGETQY
TRBJ1-4 TRBV5-1 TRBD1 ASSFGARQGADATNEKLF
TRBJ1-2 TRBV7-2 - ASSPSVGQPNYGYT
TRBJ1-6 TRBV28 TRBD1 ASSSGQGNSPLH
TRBJ1-3 TRBV6-1 - ASSRGNGNTIY
TRBJ1-5 TRBV21-1 - ASPTGYNQPQH
TRBJ2-7 TRBV18 TRBD2 ASSPRRETGEQY
TRBJ1-2 TRBV2 - ASSTPNNYGYT
TRBJ2-7 TRBV5-1 - ASSLGQTEDEQY
TRBJ2-1 TRBV6-5 - ASSPRRGGNEQF
TRBJ1-6 TRBV5-4 - ASSPGISYNSPLH
TRBJ1-3 TRBV15 TRBD1 ATSRDRQDRSGNTIY
TRBJ2-1 TRBV4-1 - ASSQERDLSYNEQF
TRBJ1-1 TRBV19 - ASSMIVNTEAF
TRBJ2-1 TRBV7-2 - ASSLEGNSYNEQF
TRBJ2-7 TRBV19 TRBD1 ASSTTGVPYEQY
TRBJ2-7 TRBV19 - ATHSGLTDDEQY
TRBJ1-4 TRBV5-1 TRBD1 ASSLGQEFWEKLF
TRBJ2-3 TRBV29-1 - SVDGSSTDTQY
TRBJ2-2 TRBV4-1 TRBD1 ASSPPTGGGSGELF
TRBJ2-3 TRBV11-2 - ASGQYTDTQY
TRBJ2-5 TRBV7-2 TRBD2 ASSLASGGSETQY
TRBJ2-1 TRBV5-4 TRBD2 ASSQGLADSYNEQF
TRBJ2-5 TRBV5-1 TRBD2 ASSLGTSGSIGETQY
TRBJ1-6 TRBV15 - ATSRDQGDSPLH
TRBJ1-2 TRBV11-3 - ASSLGADRGYGYT
TRBJ2-7 TRBV5-6 - ASSFALSTGSYEQY
TRBJ2-1 TRBV10-3 TRBD1 AISEMGQGRTYNEQF
TRBJ2-5 TRBV25-1 TRBD2 ASSKAGDHQETQY
TRBJ2-5 TRBV5-1 - ASSLVGEYQETQY
TRBJ1-4 TRBV7-9 - ASSLGSVNEKLF
TRBJ1-1 TRBV6-1 - ASSVDTYSYEAF
TRBJ2-7 TRBV5-1 - ASSRTSFGPEQY
TRBJ2-7 TRBV5-4 TRBD1 ASSGRSGGSYEQY
TRBJ1-6 TRBV5-1 TRBD1 ASSLGGQGLESPLH
TRBJ2-1 TRBV28 - ASSAPHRAYNEQF
- TRBV6-6 - ASSYSQGEGYEQY
TRBJ2-7 TRBV28 - ASSSPTAPYEQY
TRBJ1-2 TRBV5-4 - ASSLPRDWGYT
TRBJ2-1 TRBV30 TRBD2 AWKRRLAGHNEQF